A single sample gave rise to the 10 T cell receptor gamma chains below, sequenced in a study of Vδ1+ human thymocytes. Study-level results: Highly polyclonal TRG and TRD repertoires with Gaussian CDR3 length distributions appeared in thymus.

Which antigens these TCRs recognize remains unknown. Sequences come from RNA converted to cDNA by reverse transcription. Multiplex PCR used pooled V-gene forward primers and a constant-region reverse primer to amplify CDR3s. TCRdb reprocessed the multiplex PCR reads using CATT. The repertoire holds tens of thousands of gamma-chain clones, with about 19% as singletons. Sequencing was carried out using Vdelta1+ gamma-delta thymocytes from the thymus. Subset in this sample: FACS-sorted CD3+ TCRalphabeta- TCRVdelta1+ TCRVdelta2- thymocytes. These receptors came from a girl under three years old who had congenital heart surgery.

By share, this clone counts as medium-sized. In the same sample, other DNA sequences code for this CDR3. The chain links TRGV2 to TRGJ1 or TRGJ2. This CDR3 region has 12 residues. Germline V gives CDR1 EGSNGY, CDR2 YDSYNSKV. Unmatched junction bases numbered 4, after V lost 0 bases and J lost 8 bases. CDR3 loop: CATWDGRDKKLF. DNA of the CDR3: TGTGCCACCTGGGACGGGCGGGATAAGAAACTCTTT.

The J gene is TRGJ1 or TRGJ2, the V gene TRGV2. Germline CDR1 reads EGSNGY; CDR2 reads YDSYNSKV. After removal of 4 bases from V and 12 bases from J, the junction contained 15 bases not matched to a gene. CDR3 length: 13 amino acids. The CDR3 protein is CATWEESTSRKLF. The DNA for the CDR3 is TGTGCCACCTGGGAAGAGTCAACATCGAGGAAACTCTTT.

This clone was observed a handful of times. This chain joins TRGV4 and TRGJ1 or TRGJ2. This CDR3 is 13 amino acids long. Germline-derived CDR1 and CDR2 are EGSTGY and YDSYTSSV. V lost 2 bases to trimming and J lost 3 bases; unmatched junction nucleotides: 4. CDR3: CATWDVLYYKKLF. For the CDR3, the DNA is TGTGCCACCTGGGATGTTCTTTATTATAAGAAACTCTTT.

The gene calls are TRGV8 and TRGJP1. Trimming took 0 bases from V and 9 from J; bases not matched to a gene: 13. This CDR3 comprises 16 residues. Germline CDR1 reads VENAVY; CDR2 reads YDSYNSRV. The CDR3 sequence is CATWDRLKSRRWFKIF. CDR3 nucleotide sequence: TGTGCCACCTGGGATAGGCTGAAGTCTCGCCGTTGGTTCAAGATATTT.

V and J are TRGV9 and TRGJ1 or TRGJ2. The CDR3 covers 14 residues. Germline V gene sequence: CDR1 GITISATS, CDR2 ISYDGTV (reference sequence). V was clipped by 0 bases and J by 6 bases; unmatched bases: 8. The DNA for the CDR3 is TGTGCCTTGTGGGAGGTGCTGTGTGGTTATAAGAAACTCTTT. Translating gives CALWEVLCGYKKLF.

In its sample, this clone was seen a few times. This rearrangement joins TRGV2 to TRGJ1 or TRGJ2. The germline V gene encodes CDR1 EGSNGY and CDR2 YDSYNSKV. The CDR3 contains 13 residues. V gave up 4 bases and J gave up 11 bases; unmatched junction bases: 14. CDR3 protein: CATWDRPRGEKLF. The CDR3 coding sequence is TGTGCCACCTGGGATAGGCCGAGGGGTGAGAAACTCTTT.

There are a few counts of this clone. V gene TRGV4 combines with J gene TRGJP2. From germline, CDR1 is EGSTGY and CDR2 YDSYTSSV. Trimming took 5 bases from V and 1 from J; bases not matched to a gene: 4. The CDR3 spans 14 residues. CDR3 loop: CATWALSSDWIKTF. CDR3 nucleotides: TGTGCCACCTGGGCTCTTAGTAGTGATTGGATCAAGACGTTT.

There are a few counts of this clone. A single base separates this from a much larger clone, so it may be a read error. This CDR3 is also generated by other DNA sequences in the sample. This rearrangement joins TRGV8 to TRGJ1 or TRGJ2. Germline CDR1 reads VENAVY; CDR2 reads YDSYNSRV. This CDR3 has 12 amino acids. Trimming cost V 1 base and J 6 bases; bases outside gene matches: 3. The CDR3 loop is CATWDSCYKKLF. CDR3 coding DNA: TGTGCCACCTGGGATAGTTGTTATAAGAAACTCTTT.

The chain links TRGV2 to TRGJ1 or TRGJ2. Germline V gene lookup returns CDR1 EGSNGY and CDR2 YDSYNSKV. The CDR3 is 14 amino acids. V was pared by 4 bases and J by 0 bases, with 6 bases of the junction left unmatched. CDR3 DNA: TGTGCCACCTGGGAACTTCCGAATTATTATAAGAAACTCTTT. It specifies CATWELPNYYKKLF.

This clone was observed a handful of times. This likely reflects a read error, since a far larger clone is one base away. At the DNA level, this CDR3 is encoded by other sequences in the same sample as well. The chain has TRGV8 and TRGJP2. The CDR3 is 13 amino acids. Germline-derived CDR1 and CDR2 are VENAVY and YDSYNSRV. Here the CDR3 DNA reads TGTGCCACCTGGGATAGAAGTGATTGGATCAAGACGTTT. Residues: CATWDRSDWIKTF.